This T cell receptor (beta chain) was found in a study of cytomegalovirus exposure and HLA in healthy donors. Researchers ran the PCR with 60 Vbeta and 13 Jbeta primers. Sequencing used immunoSEQ multiplex PCR; TCRdb keeps in-frame clones, though not all of them. Here the sample spans around 150,000 clones, roughly 80% being singletons. Germline V gene lookup returns CDR1 LNHDA and CDR2 SQIVND (reference sequence). This CDR3 contains 17 residues. After removal of 4 bases from V and 5 bases from J, the junction contained 15 bases not matched to a gene. This clone has only one observation. The chain carries TRBV19 and TRBJ2-5, with 8 bases identical to TRBD2. The sample consisted of PBMCs. This TCR was sampled from a middle-aged woman in good health and CMV-seropositive. The CDR3 bases are TGTGCCAGTAGTACCCGACGGGGAGCGGGAGTTCCTGAGACCCAGTACTTC. This gives the protein CASSTRRGAGVPETQYF. Looking up the rest from reference TRBV19 and TRBJ2-5 gives the full variable domain: DGGITQSPKYLFRKEGQNVTLSCEQNLNHDAMYWYRQDPGQGLRLIYYSQIVNDFQKGDIAEGYSVSREKKESFPLTVTSAQKNPTAFYLCASSTRRGAGVPETQYFGPGTRLLVL.